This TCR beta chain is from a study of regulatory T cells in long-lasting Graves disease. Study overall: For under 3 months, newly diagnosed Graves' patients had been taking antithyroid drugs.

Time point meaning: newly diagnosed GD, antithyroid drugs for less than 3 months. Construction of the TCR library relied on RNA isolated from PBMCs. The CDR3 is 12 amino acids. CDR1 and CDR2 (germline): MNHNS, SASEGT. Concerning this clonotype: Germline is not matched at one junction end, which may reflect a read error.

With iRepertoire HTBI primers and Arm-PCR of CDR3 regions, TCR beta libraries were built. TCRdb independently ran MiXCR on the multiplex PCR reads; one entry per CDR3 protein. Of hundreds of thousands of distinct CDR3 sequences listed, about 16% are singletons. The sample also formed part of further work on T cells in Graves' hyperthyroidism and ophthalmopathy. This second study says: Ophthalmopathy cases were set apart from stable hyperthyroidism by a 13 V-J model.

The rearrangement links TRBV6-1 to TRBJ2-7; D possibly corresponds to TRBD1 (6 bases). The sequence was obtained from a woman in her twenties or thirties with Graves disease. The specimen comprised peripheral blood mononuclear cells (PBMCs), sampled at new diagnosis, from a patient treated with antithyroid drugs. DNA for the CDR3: TGTGCCGGCAGTACACAGGGTTACGAGCAGTACTTC. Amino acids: CAGSTQGYEQYF.